The clone carrying this T cell receptor beta chain showed up many times. The sample originates from a study of Graves' ophthalmopathy and Graves' hyperthyroidism. RNA transcripts yielded amplified TCR beta CDR3 regions. An initial RT-PCR round employing HTBI primers preceded a second-round multiplex PCR. Each CDR3 protein gets one entry after TCRdb re-called the multiplex PCR reads with MiXCR. This sample has over 150,000 distinct CDR3 sequences, with 30% to 45% found just once. The CDR3 runs to 15 residues. Germline CDR1 reads SEHNR; CDR2 reads FQNEAQ (reference sequence). Trimming at V came to 4 bases and at J to 1 base, leaving 4 bases not matched to a gene.

The chain employs TRBV7-9 and TRBJ1-1; 9 nucleotides match TRBD1. Sequenced sample: peripheral blood. The sequence was obtained from a woman aged 40 to 49 with Graves' ophthalmopathy. The CDR3 loop is CASSSGQGSNTEAFF. The CDR3 DNA reads as TGTGCCAGCAGCTCGGGACAGGGTTCGAACACTGAAGCTTTCTTT.